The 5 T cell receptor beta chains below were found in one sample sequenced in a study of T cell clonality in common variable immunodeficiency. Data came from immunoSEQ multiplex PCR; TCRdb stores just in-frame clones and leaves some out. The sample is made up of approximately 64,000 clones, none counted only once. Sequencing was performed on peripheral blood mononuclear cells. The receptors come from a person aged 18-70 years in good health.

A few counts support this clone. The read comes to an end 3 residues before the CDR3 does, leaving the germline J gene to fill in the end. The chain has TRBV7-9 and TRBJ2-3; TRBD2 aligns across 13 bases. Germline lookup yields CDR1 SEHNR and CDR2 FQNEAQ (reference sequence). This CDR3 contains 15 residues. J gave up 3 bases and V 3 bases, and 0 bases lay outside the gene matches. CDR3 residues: CASSLTSGGTDTQYF. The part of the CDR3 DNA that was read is TGTGCCAGCAGCTTGACTAGCGGGGGGACAGATACG.

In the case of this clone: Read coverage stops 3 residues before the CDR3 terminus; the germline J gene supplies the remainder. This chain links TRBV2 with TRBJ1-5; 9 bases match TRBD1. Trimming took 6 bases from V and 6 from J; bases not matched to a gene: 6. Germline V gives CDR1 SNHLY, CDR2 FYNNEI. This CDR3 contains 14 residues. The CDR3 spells CASSQGQGSQPQHF. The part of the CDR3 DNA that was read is TGTGCCAGCAGCCAGGGACAGGGAAGTCAGCCC.

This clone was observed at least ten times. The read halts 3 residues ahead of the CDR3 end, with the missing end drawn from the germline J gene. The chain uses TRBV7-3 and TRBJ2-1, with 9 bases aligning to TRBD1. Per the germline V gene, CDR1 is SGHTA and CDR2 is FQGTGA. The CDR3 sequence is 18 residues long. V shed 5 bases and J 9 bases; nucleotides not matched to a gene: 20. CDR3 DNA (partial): TGTGCCAGCAGCATCTCCGGGACAGGGTCCTTTTTGGTCGGTGAG. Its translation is CASSISGTGSFLVGE. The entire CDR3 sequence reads CASSISGTGSFLVGEQFF. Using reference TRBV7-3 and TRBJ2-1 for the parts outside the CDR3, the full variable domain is GAGVSQTPSNKVTEKGKYVELRCDPISGHTALYWYRQSLGQGPEFLIYFQGTGAADDSGLPNDRFFAVRPEGSVSTLKIQRTERGDSAVYLCASSISGTGSFLVGEQFFGPGTRLTVL.

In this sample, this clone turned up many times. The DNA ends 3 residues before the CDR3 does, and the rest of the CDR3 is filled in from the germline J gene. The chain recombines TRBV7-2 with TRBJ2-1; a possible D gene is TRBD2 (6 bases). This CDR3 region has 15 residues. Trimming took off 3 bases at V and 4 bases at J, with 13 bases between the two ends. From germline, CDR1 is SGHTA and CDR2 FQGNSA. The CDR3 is CASSLRDSIYNEQFF. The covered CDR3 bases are TGTGCCAGCAGCTTGAGGGACTCCATATACAATGAG.

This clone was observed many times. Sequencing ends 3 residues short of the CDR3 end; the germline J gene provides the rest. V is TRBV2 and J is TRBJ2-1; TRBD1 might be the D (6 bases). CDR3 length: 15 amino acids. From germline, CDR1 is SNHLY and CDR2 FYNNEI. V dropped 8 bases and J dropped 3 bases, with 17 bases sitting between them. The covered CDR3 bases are TGTGCCAGCCGGACAACAGGGCCCAGCTACAATGAG. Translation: CASRTTGPSYNE. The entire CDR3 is CASRTTGPSYNEQFF.